This T cell receptor beta chain appears in the sequencing data of a study of blood T cell repertoires in COVID-19. Study details: Collection of acute and convalescent COVID-19 samples took place in the United States, Italy and Spain. T cells, B-cell-depleted T cells, or PBMCs provided the cDNA or gDNA that served as material.

The V and J ends lost 2 bases and 5 bases respectively, with 12 bases between them. The CDR3 totals 14 residues. Germline V lookup: CDR1 LNHDA, CDR2 SQIVND (reference sequence). This clone was counted once. In the source study's methods: From reference gene primer amplification, estimates of nucleated cell counts were derived. The table came from immunoSEQ multiplex PCR; TCRdb's copy has only in-frame clones and leaves some out. Clone size and V and J calls were adopted from that table, with D and trimming inferred from the DNA. The sample contains about 270,000 clones, about 85% of which appear only once.

The sequenced sample consisted of peripheral blood. The receptor's source is a human donor in a cohort sampled during active COVID-19. The J gene is TRBJ2-5, the V gene TRBV19, with a possible D match to TRBD2 (5 bases). CDR3 sequence reads: CASSIRRGRETQYF. CDR3 in DNA: TGTGCCAGTAGTATACGGCGCGGGCGGGAGACCCAGTACTTC. Using reference TRBV19 and TRBJ2-5 for the parts outside the CDR3, the full variable domain is DGGITQSPKYLFRKEGQNVTLSCEQNLNHDAMYWYRQDPGQGLRLIYYSQIVNDFQKGDIAEGYSVSREKKESFPLTVTSAQKNPTAFYLCASSIRRGRETQYFGPGTRLLVL.